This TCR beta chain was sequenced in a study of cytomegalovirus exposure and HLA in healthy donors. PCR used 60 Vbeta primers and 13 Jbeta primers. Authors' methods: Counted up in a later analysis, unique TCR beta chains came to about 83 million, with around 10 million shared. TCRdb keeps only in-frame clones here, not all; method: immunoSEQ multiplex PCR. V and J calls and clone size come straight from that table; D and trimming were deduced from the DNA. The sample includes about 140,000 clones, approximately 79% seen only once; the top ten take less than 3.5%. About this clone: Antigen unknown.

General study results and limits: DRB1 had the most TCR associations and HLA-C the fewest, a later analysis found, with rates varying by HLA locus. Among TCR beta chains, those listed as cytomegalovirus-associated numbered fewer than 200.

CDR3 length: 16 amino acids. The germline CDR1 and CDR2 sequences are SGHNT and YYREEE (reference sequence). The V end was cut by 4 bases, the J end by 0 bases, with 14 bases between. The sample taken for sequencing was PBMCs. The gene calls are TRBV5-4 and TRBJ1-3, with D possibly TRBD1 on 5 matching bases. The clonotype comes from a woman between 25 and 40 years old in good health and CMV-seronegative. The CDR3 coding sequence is TGTGCCAGCAGCCCGGACAAGTTCTTCTCTGGAAACACCATATATTTT. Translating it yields CASSPDKFFSGNTIYF.